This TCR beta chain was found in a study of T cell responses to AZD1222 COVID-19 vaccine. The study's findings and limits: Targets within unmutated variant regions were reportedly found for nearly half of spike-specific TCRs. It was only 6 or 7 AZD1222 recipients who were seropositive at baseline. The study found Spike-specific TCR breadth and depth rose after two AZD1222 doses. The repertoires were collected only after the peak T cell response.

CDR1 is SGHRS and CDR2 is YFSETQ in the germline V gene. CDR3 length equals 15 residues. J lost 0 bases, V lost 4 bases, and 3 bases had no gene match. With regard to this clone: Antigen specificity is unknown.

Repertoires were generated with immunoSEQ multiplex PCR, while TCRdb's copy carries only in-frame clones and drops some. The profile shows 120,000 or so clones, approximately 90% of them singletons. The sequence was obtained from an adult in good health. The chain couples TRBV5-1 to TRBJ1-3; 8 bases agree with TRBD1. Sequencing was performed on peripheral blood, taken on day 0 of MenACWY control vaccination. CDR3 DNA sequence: TGCGCCAGCAGCGCGGGACAGGTCTCTGGAAACACCATATATTTT. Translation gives CASSAGQVSGNTIYF.